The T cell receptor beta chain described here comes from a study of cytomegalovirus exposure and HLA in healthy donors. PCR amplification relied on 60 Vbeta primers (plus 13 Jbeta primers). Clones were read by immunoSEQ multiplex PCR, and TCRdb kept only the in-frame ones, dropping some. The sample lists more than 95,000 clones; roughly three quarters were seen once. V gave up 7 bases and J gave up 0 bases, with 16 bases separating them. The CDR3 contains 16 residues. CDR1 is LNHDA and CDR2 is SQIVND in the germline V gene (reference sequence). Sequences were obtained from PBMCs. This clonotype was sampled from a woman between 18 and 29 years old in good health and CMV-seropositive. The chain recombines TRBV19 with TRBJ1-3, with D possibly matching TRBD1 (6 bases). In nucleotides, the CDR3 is TGTGCCAGTAATAATATGAGACAGGACTCTGGAAACACCATATATTTT. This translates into CASNNMRQDSGNTIYF.